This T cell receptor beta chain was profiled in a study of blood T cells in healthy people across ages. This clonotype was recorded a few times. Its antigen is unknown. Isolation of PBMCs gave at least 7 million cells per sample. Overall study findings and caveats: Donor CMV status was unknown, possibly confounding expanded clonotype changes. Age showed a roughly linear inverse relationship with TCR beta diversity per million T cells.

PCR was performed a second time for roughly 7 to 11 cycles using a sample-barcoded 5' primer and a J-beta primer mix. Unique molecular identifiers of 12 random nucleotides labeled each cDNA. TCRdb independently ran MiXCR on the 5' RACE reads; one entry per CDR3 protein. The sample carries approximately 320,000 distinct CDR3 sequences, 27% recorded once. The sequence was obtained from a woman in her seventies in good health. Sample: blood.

The CDR3 region has the DNA TGTGCCAGCAGCTTGGCCGCAGGGGTTGAGCAGTACTTC. This translates into CASSLAAGVEQYF. The chain carries TRBV5-6 and TRBJ2-7, with D possibly matching TRBD1 (6 bases). Trimming stripped 0 bases from V and 7 bases from J, with 11 bases between. In germline, CDR1 is SGHDT, CDR2 YYEEEE. The CDR3 is 13 amino acids.